This T cell receptor (beta chain) originates from a study of post-analysis software for immune sequencing data. To note about this clonotype: The antigen is not known.

The study's findings and limits: Elevated frequency relative to controls characterized about 5 TRBV segments in patients, TRBV5-6, TRBV5-1 and TRBV20-1 among them.

Germline-derived CDR1 and CDR2 are SGHAT and FQNNGV. CDR3 length: 12 amino acids. V was pared by 4 bases and J by 15 bases, with 16 bases between. Unique molecular identifiers were present in the TCR beta cDNA libraries. TCRdb analysed the PCR reads with MiXCR anew, one entry per CDR3 protein. The sample has hundreds of thousands of distinct CDR3 sequences, approximately 60% seen once. Sequencing used blood. The V and J genes are TRBV11-2 and TRBJ2-1; TRBD1 might be the D (6 bases). The TCR sequence derives from a girl aged 2-15 years with multiple sclerosis. CDR3 in DNA: TGTGCCAGCAGCTCAGGGGATCAGCTAGGGTTCTTC. Its translation: CASSSGDQLGFF.